Listed here are 18 T cell receptor beta chains from one sample, sequenced in a study of shared clonotypes between healthy human individuals. TCRdb keeps only in-frame clones here, not all; method: immunoSEQ multiplex PCR. Found here are 550,000 to 750,000 clones, around 92% of them singletons; the top ten hold 24%. Positive CCR7 selection of CD45RO-negative cells yielded the naive CD8 cells, and terminally differentiated effector memory CD45RA+ cells were excluded. Sequencing was carried out using naive CD8+ T cells sorted from blood. The receptors originated from a man younger than 40 in good health.

The chain is built from TRBV2 and TRBJ2-6, with no clear D. The CDR3 loop spans 15 amino acids. V shed 6 bases and J shed 0 bases, with 9 bases lying between them. The germline CDR1 and CDR2 sequences are SNHLY and FYNNEI. The DNA for the CDR3 is TGTGCCAGCAGAATCAGGCTCTCTGGGGCCAACGTCCTGACTTTC. Its protein product is CASRIRLSGANVLTF.

V and J are TRBV9 and TRBJ2-1; 9 bases fit TRBD2. CDR3 length: 16 amino acids. Germline assignment: CDR1 SGDLS and CDR2 YYNGEE. J lost 4 bases, V lost 3 bases, and 8 bases had no gene match. The CDR3 sequence is CASSDTTSGLYNEQFF. CDR3 in DNA: TGTGCCAGCAGCGATACGACTAGCGGTTTATACAATGAGCAGTTCTTC.

The rearrangement joins TRBV5-1 to TRBJ2-5; either TRBD1 or TRBD2 may fit D (6 bases each). Looked up from germline, CDR1 is SGHRS and CDR2 is YFSETQ. Trimming cost V 4 bases and J 5 bases, with 21 bases left between them. This CDR3 comprises 16 residues. CDR3 loop: CASSPLPPGAGETQYF. The CDR3 DNA is TGCGCCAGCAGCCCCCTCCCCCCGGGGGCGGGTGAGACCCAGTACTTC.

This rearrangement joins TRBV7-8 to TRBJ2-1; D is possibly TRBD2 (5 bases). The germline V and J ends were trimmed by 4 bases and 4 bases, with 17 bases remaining between them. The CDR3 runs 16 residues. CDR1 SGHVS and CDR2 FQNEAQ come from the germline V gene. CDR3 sequence (DNA): TGTGCCAGCAGCTATAGCAGCGCGGGCACTTACAATGAGCAGTTCTTC. It is translated as CASSYSSAGTYNEQFF.

The chain joins TRBV29-1 to TRBJ2-1; 8 bases are a match to TRBD2. V was clipped by 3 bases and J by 7 bases; unmatched bases: 8. Germline V gene sequence: CDR1 SQVTM, CDR2 ANQGSEA. The CDR3 has 14 residues. The CDR3 bases are TGCAGCGTTGATCGGGAGGGCCTTGGGAATGAGCAGTTCTTC. Translating it yields CSVDREGLGNEQFF.

The chain has TRBV10-3 and TRBJ2-7, with 7 positions matching TRBD1. CDR1 and CDR2 from the germline V gene are ENHRY and SYGVKD. V shed 3 bases and J 2 bases; nucleotides not matched to a gene: 7. This CDR3 has 15 amino acids. CDR3 sequence (DNA): TGTGCCATCAGTGATGTGACAGGGCGCCCCTACGAGCAGTACTTC. Encoded protein: CAISDVTGRPYEQYF.

This rearrangement joins TRBV4-1 to TRBJ2-7; 7 bases align to TRBD2. Losses at the gene ends were 5 bases for V and 4 bases for J; bases not matched to a gene: 2. This CDR3 has 12 amino acids. CDR1 MGHRA and CDR2 YSYEKL come from the germline V gene. The CDR3, as DNA: TGCGCCAGCAGCAGGGGAGGGTACGAGCAGTACTTC. It translates to CASSRGGYEQYF.

This sequence joins TRBV10-3 and TRBJ2-7; 12 bases line up with TRBD2. This CDR3 is built from 17 residues. CDR1 is ENHRY and CDR2 is SYGVKD in the germline V gene. V trimming: 3 bases; J trimming: 4 bases; junction bases outside the gene matches: 10. In nucleotides, the CDR3 is TGTGCCATCAGTGACCCTAGCGGGAGGGCCGGACCATACGAGCAGTACTTC. Its translation: CAISDPSGRAGPYEQYF.

The gene calls are TRBV7-2 and TRBJ2-7; 12 bases line up with TRBD2. Looked up from germline, CDR1 is SGHTA and CDR2 is FQGNSA. With 3 bases clipped from V and 5 bases from J, the junction kept 5 bases outside the gene matches. The CDR3 has 15 amino acids. The CDR3 bases are TGTGCCAGCAGCTTTACTAGCGGGAGGATCCACGAGCAGTACTTC. This sequence encodes CASSFTSGRIHEQYF.

V usage is TRBV27 and J usage is TRBJ2-2; D may be TRBD1 (5 bases). The ends were cut back, 1 base at V and 4 bases at J, with 7 bases in the middle. Germline loops: CDR1 MNHEY, CDR2 SMNVEV (reference sequence). The CDR3 has 14 amino acids. CDR3 protein: CASSLLDSTGELFF. The CDR3 DNA reads as TGTGCCAGCAGTTTATTAGACAGCACCGGGGAGCTGTTTTTT.

This clone was detected a few times. V is TRBV9 and J is TRBJ1-5, with 10 bases identical to TRBD1. The V gene's germline CDR1 is SGDLS and CDR2 YYNGEE. The CDR3 is 15 residues long. J gave up 4 bases and V 2 bases, and 3 bases lay outside the gene matches. The chain's CDR3 is CASSVGQGPNQPQHF. CDR3 bases: TGTGCCAGCAGCGTGGGACAGGGGCCGAATCAGCCCCAGCATTTT.

The count of this clone is one. Other DNA sequences within the sample encode an identical CDR3. This chain connects TRBV5-6 to TRBJ2-7; 12 nucleotides match TRBD1. CDR3 length: 14 residues. Per germline, CDR1 SGHDT and CDR2 YYEEEE. V lost 5 bases and J lost 4; bases outside the gene matches: 4. The CDR3 is CASSPGQGAYEQYF. As DNA, the CDR3 is TGTGCCAGCAGTCCGGGACAGGGGGCTTACGAGCAGTACTTC.

The chain is built from TRBV19 and TRBJ1-5, with a tentative D call TRBD1 (5 bases). The CDR3 totals 16 residues. Germline V CDR1 and CDR2: LNHDA, SQIVND (reference sequence). The V end lost 5 bases, the J end lost 4 bases, and 18 bases lay between the germline ends. CDR3 sequence (DNA): TGTGCCAGTAGTCATGGGACGCTACGTTGGAATCAGCCCCAGCATTTT. Its translation: CASSHGTLRWNQPQHF.

V and J are TRBV2 and TRBJ2-3; TRBD2 agrees at 9 bases. The CDR3 is made up of 15 amino acids. The germline V gene encodes CDR1 SNHLY and CDR2 FYNNEI. Unmatched junction bases numbered 10, after V lost 8 bases and J lost 4 bases. CDR3 residues: CASEELAGLADTQYF. CDR3 nucleotides: TGTGCCAGCGAAGAACTAGCGGGTTTAGCAGATACGCAGTATTTT.

This chain connects TRBV6-6 to TRBJ1-3; weak D call: TRBD1 (5 bases). This CDR3 has 15 residues. V was clipped by 7 bases and J by 1 base, with 14 bases between them. Germline V gives CDR1 MNHNY, CDR2 SVGAGI (reference sequence). CDR3 sequence reads: CASTVSGESGNTIYF. The CDR3 nucleotides read TGTGCCAGCACCGTCTCGGGGGAGTCTGGAAACACCATATATTTT.

The chain combines TRBV4-1 with TRBJ2-1; 12 bases line up with TRBD2. The CDR3 has 16 amino acids. J gave up 8 bases and V 2 bases, and 7 bases lay outside the gene matches. The germline CDR1 and CDR2 sequences are MGHRA and YSYEKL. The CDR3 bases are TGCGCCAGCAGCCAAAGGACTAGCGGGATTCGCGATGAGCAGTTCTTC. It specifies CASSQRTSGIRDEQFF.

Details on this clone: The same CDR3 can be traced to other DNA sequences in this sample. This chain joins TRBV19 and TRBJ2-7, with TRBD2 matching over 7 bases. The V gene's germline CDR1 is LNHDA and CDR2 SQIVND (reference sequence). The CDR3 extends over 14 amino acids. J gave up 2 bases and V 6 bases, and 7 bases lay outside the gene matches. CDR3 bases: TGTGCCAGTAGCCTTTCGGGGGGTACCTACGAGCAGTACTTC. Amino acids: CASSLSGGTYEQYF.

On this clone: The same CDR3 can be traced to other DNA sequences in this sample. V and J are TRBV5-4 and TRBJ2-2; 7 bases are a match to TRBD1. After removal of 5 bases from V and 8 bases from J, the junction contained 18 bases not matched to a gene. Germline values: CDR1 SGHNT, CDR2 YYREEE (reference sequence). CDR3 length: 17 residues. CDR3 residues: CASRTSWEQGRSGELFF. As DNA, the CDR3 is TGTGCCAGCAGAACTTCTTGGGAACAGGGGCGATCGGGGGAGCTGTTTTTT. Full variable domain (rest looked up from reference TRBV5-4 and TRBJ2-2): ETGVTQSPTHLIKTRGQQVTLRCSSQSGHNTVSWYQQALGQGPQFIFQYYREEENGRGNFPPRFSGLQFPNYSSELNVNALELDDSALYLCASRTSWEQGRSGELFFGEGSRLTVL.